This TCR beta chain originates from a study of blood T cell repertoires in COVID-19. As for the study in general: Samples taken during acute and convalescent COVID-19 were collected in the United States, Italy and Spain. T cells, B-cell-depleted T cells, or PBMCs provided the cDNA or gDNA that served as material.

Per the study methods: Amplification with reference gene primers provided the estimates of nucleated cell counts. Sequenced by immunoSEQ multiplex PCR; TCRdb stores in-frame clones only, minus some. V and J calls plus clone size are reproduced from that table; the DNA served to infer D and trimming. The sample holds 150,000 to 200,000 clones, around 80% seen once. The CDR3 covers 12 residues. V was shortened by 5 bases and J by 0 bases, with 5 bases between the two germline ends. CDR1 is SEHNR, CDR2 FQNEAQ, per germline (reference sequence). Concerning this clone itself: Other nucleotide sequences in the sample specify the same CDR3.

The rearrangement uses TRBV7-9 and TRBJ2-7; D uncertain. The sample consisted of peripheral blood. This TCR came from an elderly woman with active or convalescent COVID-19. CDR3 in DNA: TGTGCCAGCAGCCCTAGCTCCTACGAGCAGTACTTC. This sequence encodes CASSPSSYEQYF.